This T cell receptor (beta chain) originates from a study of T-cell reconstitution after alpha-beta-depleted transplantation in children (dated by TCRdb to 2016 to 2017). Some background on the complete study: The study quantitatively tracked T-cell immune reconstitution after TCRalphabeta/CD19-depleted allogeneic hematopoietic cell transplantation in children using TCR repertoire profiling.

The library came from PCR. TCRdb names Illumina HiSeq 2500 as the instrument used. TCR libraries were prepared with molecular barcoding, using unique molecular identifiers to normalize TCRbeta repertoire quantification. Using fastp trimming at Q25 and MiXCR clonotype assembly, TCRdb reanalyzed the public sequencing data and kept in-frame beta chains. A single entry per CDR3 protein holds the most common genes and DNA from its merged rows. The table for this sample lists some 340,000 distinct CDR3 sequences; about a tenth of them were counted only once. Jointly, the top ten make up 2% to 2.5% of the sample. Trimmed from V: 4 bases; trimmed from J: 5 bases; junction bases lacking a gene match: 7. Based on the germline V gene (reference sequence), the CDR1 and CDR2 sequences are SEHNR and FQNEAQ. The CDR3 starts with the cysteine, ends with the phenylalanine, and has 16 residues. CDR3 DNA only is kept here, 48 bases in frame from base 1.

A remark on this clonotype: Its binding antigen is unknown. The record has no base qualities; no much larger clone is one base away.

The chain was built from TRBV7-9 and TRBJ2-7, with 14 middle bases fitting TRBD2. The receptor comes from a human donor who donated a stem cell graft to a child with acute lymphoblastic leukemia. Sequencing was performed on PBMCs from the stem cell graft donor, taken from the stem cell graft. The CDR3 is CASSSGTSGSINEQYF. The nucleotide sequence reads as follows: TGTGCCAGCAGCTCCGGGACTAGCGGGAGTATCAACGAGCAGTACTTC. Here the CDR3 is joined to the reference TRBV7-9 and TRBJ2-7 genes, and the full variable domain is: DTGVSQNPRHKITKRGQNVTFRCDPISEHNRLYWYRQTLGQGPEFLTYFQNEAQLEKSRLLSDRFSAERPKGSFSTLEIQRTEQGDSAMYLCASSSGTSGSINEQYFGPGTRLTVT.